These 19 T cell receptor beta chains were all obtained from the same sample, sequenced in a study of shared clonotypes between healthy human individuals. The assay was immunoSEQ multiplex PCR, and TCRdb's table has in-frame clones only and misses some. The repertoire has about 2.4 million clones, 90% to 95% of them found once; the top ten carry approximately 0.35%. The sample consisted of naive CD4+ T cells from PBMCs. Subset indicated: CD45RA+ positively selected. The receptors shown here come from a man younger than 35 in good health. Some clones in this sample may be carry-over from other donors' samples.

Worth noting for this clone: At the DNA level, this CDR3 is encoded by other sequences in the same sample as well. The chain has TRBV5-1 and TRBJ2-3; no reliable D call. The CDR3 contains 14 residues. CDR1 is SGHRS, CDR2 YFSETQ, per germline. Trimming pared 4 bases from V and 3 bases from J, leaving 12 bases between. The CDR3 DNA sequence: TGCGCCAGCAGCCTCAGACTGAAAACAGATACGCAGTATTTT. Translating gives CASSLRLKTDTQYF.

The chain uses TRBV6-4 and TRBJ2-7; tentatively, D is TRBD1 or TRBD2 (6 bases each). With 6 bases removed from V and 3 bases from J, the gap between germline ends came to 12 bases. Germline assignment: CDR1 MRHNA and CDR2 SNTAGT. The CDR3 runs 13 residues. CDR3 sequence: CASSREGGYEQYF. CDR3 DNA: TGTGCCAGCAGCCGAGAGGGGGGCTACGAGCAGTACTTC.

This clone was seen just once. Other DNA sequences in this sample translate to the same CDR3. V and J are TRBV5-1 and TRBJ1-3; D is possibly TRBD1 (5 bases). The CDR3 is 14 amino acids. The V gene lost 0 bases and the J gene lost 4 bases, with 8 bases spanning the gap. CDR1 SGHRS and CDR2 YFSETQ come from the germline V gene. The CDR3 reads CASSLGQTGNTIYF. As DNA, the CDR3 is TGCGCCAGCAGCTTGGGACAGACGGGAAACACCATATATTTT.

This chain links TRBV5-6 with TRBJ2-7; 12 nucleotides match TRBD2. V was pared by 3 bases and J by 2 bases, with 12 bases of the junction left unmatched. CDR3 length equals 18 residues. The germline CDR1 and CDR2 sequences are SGHDT and YYEEEE. DNA for the CDR3: TGTGCCAGCAGCTCCCCGAGGACTAGCGGGACCTATACCTACGAGCAGTACTTC. Translating it yields CASSSPRTSGTYTYEQYF.

This chain links TRBV11-2 with TRBJ1-1; perhaps TRBD1 as D (6 bases). This CDR3 is built from 16 residues. The germline V gene has CDR1 SGHAT and CDR2 FQNNGV. The V and J ends lost 5 bases and 3 bases respectively, with 19 bases between them. Written as DNA, the CDR3 is TGTGCCAGCAGCGCCTGGGAGGGGGGCGAAGACACTGAAGCTTTCTTT. It codes for CASSAWEGGEDTEAFF. The full variable domain, in which reference TRBV11-2 and TRBJ1-1 provide the parts outside the CDR3, is EAGVAQSPRYKIIEKRQSVAFWCNPISGHATLYWYQQILGQGPKLLIQFQNNGVVDDSQLPKDRFSAERLKGVDSTLKIQPAKLEDSAVYLCASSAWEGGEDTEAFFGQGTRLTVV.

V and J are TRBV4-1 and TRBJ2-7, with TRBD2 identical over 8 bases. CDR1 MGHRA and CDR2 YSYEKL come from the germline V gene. J was trimmed by 2 bases and V by 4 bases; bases with no gene match: 10. The CDR3 runs to 16 residues. CDR3 coding DNA: TGCGCCAGCAGCCCGACATTGCTAGCGGGCACCTACGAGCAGTACTTC. Translated: CASSPTLLAGTYEQYF.

The chain has TRBV5-5 and TRBJ1-4; maybe TRBD1 (5 bases). The CDR3 spans 14 residues. Per the germline V gene, CDR1 is SGHKS and CDR2 is YYEKEE (reference sequence). Trimming removed 0 bases from V and 8 bases from J, with 11 bases in between. Here the CDR3 reads CASSLVGEEEKLFF. CDR3 in DNA: TGTGCCAGCAGCTTGGTAGGGGAGGAGGAAAAACTGTTTTTT.

This chain connects TRBV5-1 to TRBJ2-5, with 10 bases fitting TRBD2. The junction had 11 bases not matched to a gene; V was cut back by 1 base and J by 5 bases. The CDR3 loop spans 17 amino acids. Germline V gives CDR1 SGHRS, CDR2 YFSETQ. The CDR3 here is CASSLNPAGGPGETQYF. The CDR3, as DNA: TGCGCCAGCAGCTTGAATCCAGCGGGAGGGCCGGGTGAGACCCAGTACTTC. The whole variable domain, filled in from reference TRBV5-1 and TRBJ2-5, reads KAGVTQTPRYLIKTRGQQVTLSCSPISGHRSVSWYQQTPGQGLQFLFEYFSETQRNKGNFPGRFSGRQFSNSRSEMNVSTLELGDSALYLCASSLNPAGGPGETQYFGPGTRLLVL.

The chain is built from TRBV6-6 and TRBJ1-2, with D maybe TRBD1 (5 bases). Germline-derived CDR1 and CDR2 are MNHNY and SVGAGI (reference sequence). The CDR3 is 15 residues long. The V end lost 7 bases, the J end lost 4 bases, and 19 bases lay between the germline ends. The CDR3 sequence is CASKLEGSDRYGYTF. The DNA of the CDR3 is TGTGCCAGCAAGTTGGAGGGGTCGGATCGCTATGGCTACACCTTC.

The chain couples TRBV7-2 to TRBJ2-2; unclear D gene. Trimming pared 5 bases from V and 2 bases from J, leaving 15 bases between. CDR3 size: 16 residues. CDR1 and CDR2 from the germline V gene are SGHTA and FQGNSA. In DNA form, the CDR3 reads TGTGCCAGCAGCCCCTTTCTGTCTACTAACACCGGGGAGCTGTTTTTT. As protein: CASSPFLSTNTGELFF.

The chain employs TRBV7-8 and TRBJ2-6, with D possibly matching TRBD2 (5 bases). V was pared by 3 bases and J by 0 bases, with 6 bases between. Germline CDR1 and CDR2: SGHVS and FQNEAQ. CDR3 length: 15 residues. DNA of the CDR3: TGTGCCAGCAGCTTGGGGAGCTCTGGGGCCAACGTCCTGACTTTC. Its protein product is CASSLGSSGANVLTF.

V usage is TRBV4-1 and J usage is TRBJ2-5; TRBD2 matches at 9 bases. Matching the DNA end better, TRBJ2-7 makes the J call doubtful. The CDR3 has 17 residues. The germline CDR1 and CDR2 sequences are MGHRA and YSYEKL. CDR3 amino acids: CASSYSGTSPYSYEQYF. The CDR3 coding sequence is TGCGCCAGCAGCTACTCAGGGACTAGCCCTTATTCCTACGAGCAGTACTTC.

The CDR3 DNA reads as TGTGCCAGCAGTTCCCTCCGGGAGGTTGTGGAGACCCAGTACTTC. It specifies CASSSLREVVETQYF. This chain joins TRBV7-9 and TRBJ2-5; 7 bases agree with TRBD2. Trimming cost V 6 bases and J 5 bases; bases outside gene matches: 12. Per the germline V gene, CDR1 is SEHNR and CDR2 is FQNEAQ (reference sequence). The CDR3 sequence is 15 residues long.

J is TRBJ2-5 and V is TRBV5-1, with D maybe TRBD2 (6 bases). The CDR3 is 16 residues long. Trimming left V 4 bases short and J 8 bases short, with 24 bases between. Germline CDR1 and CDR2: SGHRS and YFSETQ. CDR3 sequence: CASSGRSGSIRRTQYF. The CDR3 DNA is TGCGCCAGCAGCGGCCGTAGCGGTTCCATCAGAAGAACCCAGTACTTC.

V is TRBV7-9 and J is TRBJ2-3; 10 nucleotides line up with TRBD2. CDR1 and CDR2 (germline): SEHNR, FQNEAQ (reference sequence). The J segment lost 1 base and the V segment lost 5 bases, leaving 6 bases of the junction unmatched. The CDR3 contains 16 residues. The CDR3 nucleotides read TGTGCCAGCAGCATACAAGCGGGAGGGGGCACAGATACGCAGTATTTT. Translated, it gives CASSIQAGGGTDTQYF.

Worth noting for this clone: Other DNA sequences in this sample translate to the same CDR3. The chain uses TRBV6-1 and TRBJ1-1; D may be TRBD1 (5 bases). The germline gives CDR1 MNHNS, CDR2 SASEGT. With 5 bases removed from V and 1 base from J, the gap between germline ends came to 8 bases. This CDR3 region has 13 residues. The CDR3 sequence is CASSNTGNTEAFF. CDR3 nucleotides: TGTGCCAGCAGTAATACAGGGAACACTGAAGCTTTCTTT.

CDR3 in amino acids: CASIRRGASGYTF. In DNA, the CDR3 is TGTGCCAGCATCCGGCGGGGGGCGTCTGGCTACACCTTC. The rearrangement uses TRBV13 and TRBJ1-2, with D perhaps TRBD1 (6 bases). CDR1 and CDR2 (germline): PRHDT, FYEKMQ (reference sequence). The CDR3 is 13 residues long. The V and J ends lost 7 bases and 7 bases respectively, with 16 bases between them. The variable domain in full, completed from reference TRBV13 and TRBJ1-2, reads AAGVIQSPRHLIKEKRETATLKCYPIPRHDTVYWYQQGPGQDPQFLISFYEKMQSDKGSIPDRFSAQQFSDYHSELNMSSLELGDSALYFCASIRRGASGYTFGSGTRLTVV.

The genes are TRBV11-2 and TRBJ2-1; weak D call: TRBD1 (6 bases). This CDR3 is 16 amino acids long. CDR1 is SGHAT, CDR2 FQNNGV, per germline. Trimming took 3 bases from V and 7 from J, leaving 19 bases between them. CDR3 residues: CASSLGAKGRGNEQFF. CDR3 bases: TGTGCCAGCAGCTTGGGGGCCAAGGGGAGAGGGAATGAGCAGTTCTTC.

This rearrangement joins TRBV29-1 to TRBJ1-1, with D possibly matching TRBD1 (5 bases). The CDR3 loop spans 13 amino acids. Trimming took 7 bases from V and 0 from J, leaving 12 bases between them. Germline CDR1 reads SQVTM; CDR2 reads ANQGSEA. The CDR3 protein is CSGEVDMNTEAFF. CDR3 DNA: TGCAGCGGGGAGGTGGACATGAACACTGAAGCTTTCTTT.